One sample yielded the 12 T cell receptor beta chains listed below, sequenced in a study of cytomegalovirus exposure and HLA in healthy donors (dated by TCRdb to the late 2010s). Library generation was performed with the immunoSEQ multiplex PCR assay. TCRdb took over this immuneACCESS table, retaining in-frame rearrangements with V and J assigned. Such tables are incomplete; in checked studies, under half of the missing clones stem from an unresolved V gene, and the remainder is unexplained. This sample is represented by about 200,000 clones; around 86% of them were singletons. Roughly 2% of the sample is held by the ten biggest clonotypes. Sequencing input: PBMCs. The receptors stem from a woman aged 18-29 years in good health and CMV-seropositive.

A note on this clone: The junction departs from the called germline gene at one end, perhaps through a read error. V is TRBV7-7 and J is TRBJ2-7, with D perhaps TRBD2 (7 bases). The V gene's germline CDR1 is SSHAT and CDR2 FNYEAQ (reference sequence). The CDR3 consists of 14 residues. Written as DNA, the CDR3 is TGTGCTAGCAGCTTATCAGGGAGGGGGGACGAGCAGTACTTC. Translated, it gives CASSLSGRGDEQYF. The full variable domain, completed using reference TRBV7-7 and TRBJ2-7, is GAGVSQSPRYKVTKRGQDVTLRCDPISSHATLYWYQQALGQGPEFLTYFNYEAQPDKSGLPSDRFSAERPEGSISTLTIQRTEQRDSAMYRCASSLSGRGDEQYFGPGTRLTVT.

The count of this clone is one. The CDR3 sequence is CASSSAGEATDTQYF. The CDR3 DNA reads as TGTGCCAGCAGTTCCGCCGGCGAGGCCACAGATACGCAGTATTTT. The chain uses TRBV28 and TRBJ2-3; D is undetermined. There are 15 residues in the CDR3. CDR1 and CDR2 (germline): MDHEN, SYDVKM. V lost 4 bases and J 2 bases, leaving 13 bases between the germline ends.

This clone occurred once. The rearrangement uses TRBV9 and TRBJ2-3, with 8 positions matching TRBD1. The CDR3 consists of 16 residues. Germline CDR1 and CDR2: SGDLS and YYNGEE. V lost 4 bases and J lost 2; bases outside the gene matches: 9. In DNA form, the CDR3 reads TGTGCCAGCAGCCCAATGGGACAGGCATACACAGATACGCAGTATTTT. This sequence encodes CASSPMGQAYTDTQYF.

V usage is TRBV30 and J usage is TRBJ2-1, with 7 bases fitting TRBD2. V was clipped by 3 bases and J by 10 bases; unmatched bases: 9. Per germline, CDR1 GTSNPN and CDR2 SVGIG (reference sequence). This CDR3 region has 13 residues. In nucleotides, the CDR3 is TGTGCCTGGAGGGGGTCTAGCGGCAACGAGCAGTTCTTC. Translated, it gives CAWRGSSGNEQFF.

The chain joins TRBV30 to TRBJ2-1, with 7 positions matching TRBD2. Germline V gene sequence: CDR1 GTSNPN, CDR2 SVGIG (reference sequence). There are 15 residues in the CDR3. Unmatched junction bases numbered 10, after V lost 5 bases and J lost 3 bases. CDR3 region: CAWGPSASGYNEQFF. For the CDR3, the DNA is TGTGCCTGGGGTCCGAGCGCTAGCGGCTACAATGAGCAGTTCTTC.

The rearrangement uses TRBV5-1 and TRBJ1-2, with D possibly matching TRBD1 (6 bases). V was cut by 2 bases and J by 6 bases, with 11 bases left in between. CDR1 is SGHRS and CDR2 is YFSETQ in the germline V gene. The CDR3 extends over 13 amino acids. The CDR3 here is CASSFQGRDGYTF. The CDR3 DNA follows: TGCGCCAGCAGCTTCCAGGGGAGGGATGGCTACACCTTC. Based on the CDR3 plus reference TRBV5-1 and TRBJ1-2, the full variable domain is KAGVTQTPRYLIKTRGQQVTLSCSPISGHRSVSWYQQTPGQGLQFLFEYFSETQRNKGNFPGRFSGRQFSNSRSEMNVSTLELGDSALYLCASSFQGRDGYTFGSGTRLTVV.

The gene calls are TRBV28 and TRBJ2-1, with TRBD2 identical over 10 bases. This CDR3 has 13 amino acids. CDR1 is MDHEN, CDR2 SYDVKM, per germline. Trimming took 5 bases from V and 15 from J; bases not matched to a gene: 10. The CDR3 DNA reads TGTGCCAGCAGTCTGTCGAGACTAGCGGGTGGGTTCTTC. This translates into CASSLSRLAGGFF.

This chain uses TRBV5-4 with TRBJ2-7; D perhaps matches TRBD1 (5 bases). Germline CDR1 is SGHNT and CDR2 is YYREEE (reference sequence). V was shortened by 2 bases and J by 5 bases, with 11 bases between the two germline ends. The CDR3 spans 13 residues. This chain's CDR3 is CASSFTRQNEQYF. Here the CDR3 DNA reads TGTGCCAGCAGCTTTACCCGACAGAACGAGCAGTACTTC.

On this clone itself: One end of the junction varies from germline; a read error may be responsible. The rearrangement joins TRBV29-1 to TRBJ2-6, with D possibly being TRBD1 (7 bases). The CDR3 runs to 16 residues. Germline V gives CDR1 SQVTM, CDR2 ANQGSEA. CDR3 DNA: TGCAGCGTCGAAGACAGGGAGGAGGTTGGGGCCAACGTCCTGACTTTC. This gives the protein CSVEDREEVGANVLTF. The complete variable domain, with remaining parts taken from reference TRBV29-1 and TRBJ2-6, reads SAVISQKPSRDICQRGTSLTIQCQVDSQVTMMFWYRQQPGQSLTLIATANQGSEATYESGFVIDKFPISRPNLTFSTLTVSNMSPEDSSIYLCSVEDREEVGANVLTFGAGSRLTVL.

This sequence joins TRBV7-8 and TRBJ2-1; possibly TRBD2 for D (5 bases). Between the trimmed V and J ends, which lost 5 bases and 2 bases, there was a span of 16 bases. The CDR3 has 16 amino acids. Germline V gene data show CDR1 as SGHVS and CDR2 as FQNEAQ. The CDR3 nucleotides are TGTGCCAGCAGCATCCTCGGACTGGGGACCTACAATGAGCAGTTCTTC. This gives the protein CASSILGLGTYNEQFF. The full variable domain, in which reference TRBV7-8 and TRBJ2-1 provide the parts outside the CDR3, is GAGVSQSPRYKVAKRGQDVALRCDPISGHVSLFWYQQALGQGPEFLTYFQNEAQLDKSGLPSDRFFAERPEGSVSTLKIQRTQQEDSAVYLCASSILGLGTYNEQFFGPGTRLTVL.

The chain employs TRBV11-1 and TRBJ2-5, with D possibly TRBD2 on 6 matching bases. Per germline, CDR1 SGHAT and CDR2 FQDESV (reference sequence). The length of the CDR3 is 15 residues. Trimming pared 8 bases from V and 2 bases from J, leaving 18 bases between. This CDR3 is CASGPVGGAQETQYF. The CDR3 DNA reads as TGTGCCAGCGGGCCCGTGGGCGGGGCTCAAGAGACCCAGTACTTC.

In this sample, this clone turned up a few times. CDR3 protein: CASSPSQTEGYGYTF. The CDR3 coding sequence is TGTGCCAGCTCACCGTCCCAAACCGAGGGCTATGGCTACACCTTC. This chain links TRBV18 with TRBJ1-2; D is ambiguous. Trimming took 3 bases from V and 4 from J, leaving 15 bases between them. Germline assignment: CDR1 KGHSH and CDR2 LQKENI. This CDR3 region has 15 residues.